This TCR beta chain was captured in a study of blood T cell repertoires in COVID-19. There are a few counts of this clone. Sequencing used immunoSEQ multiplex PCR; TCRdb keeps in-frame clones, though not all of them. The top ten hold roughly 13% of the sample, which has roughly 200,000 clones, under 80% seen once. The CDR3 runs 14 residues. Germline V lookup: CDR1 LNHDA, CDR2 SQIVND (reference sequence). Trimming took 1 base from V and 2 from J, leaving 9 bases between them. The sequence came from a middle-aged man who had recovered from COVID-19. This rearrangement joins TRBV19 to TRBJ2-7; D is unclear. The sequenced sample consisted of peripheral blood. The CDR3 region is CASSIGPNPYEQYF. The DNA for the CDR3 is TGTGCCAGTAGTATAGGTCCTAATCCCTACGAGCAGTACTTC.